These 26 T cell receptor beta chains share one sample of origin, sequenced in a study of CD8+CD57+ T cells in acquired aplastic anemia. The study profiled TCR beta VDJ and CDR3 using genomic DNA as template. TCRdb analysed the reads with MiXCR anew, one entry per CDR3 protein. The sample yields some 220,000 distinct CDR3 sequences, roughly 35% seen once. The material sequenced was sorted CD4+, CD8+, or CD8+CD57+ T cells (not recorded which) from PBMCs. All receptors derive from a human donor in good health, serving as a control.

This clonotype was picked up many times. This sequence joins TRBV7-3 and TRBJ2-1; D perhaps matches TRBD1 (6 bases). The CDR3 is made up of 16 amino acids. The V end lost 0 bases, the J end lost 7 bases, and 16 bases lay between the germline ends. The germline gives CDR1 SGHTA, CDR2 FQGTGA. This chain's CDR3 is CASSLTKGGDWNEQFF. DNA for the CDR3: TGTGCCAGCAGCTTAACGAAAGGGGGAGACTGGAATGAGCAGTTCTTC.

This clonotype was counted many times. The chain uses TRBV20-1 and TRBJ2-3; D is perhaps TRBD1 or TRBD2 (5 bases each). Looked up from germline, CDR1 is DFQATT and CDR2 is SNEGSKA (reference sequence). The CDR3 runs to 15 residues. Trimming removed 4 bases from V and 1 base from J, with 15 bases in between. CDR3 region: CSAKLGTDRTDTQYF. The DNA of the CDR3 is TGCAGTGCTAAGCTGGGGACGGATCGCACAGATACGCAGTATTTT.

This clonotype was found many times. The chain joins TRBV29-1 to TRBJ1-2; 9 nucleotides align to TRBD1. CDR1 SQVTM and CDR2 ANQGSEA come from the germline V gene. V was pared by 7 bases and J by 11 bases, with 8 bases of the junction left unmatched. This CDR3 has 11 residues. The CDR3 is CSAAGTGRYTF. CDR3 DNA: TGCAGCGCCGCGGGGACAGGGAGGTACACCTTC.

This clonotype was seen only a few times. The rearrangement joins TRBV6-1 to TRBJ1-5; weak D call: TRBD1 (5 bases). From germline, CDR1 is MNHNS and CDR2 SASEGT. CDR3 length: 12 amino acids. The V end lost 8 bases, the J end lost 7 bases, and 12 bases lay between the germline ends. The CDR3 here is CASGWRDQPQHF. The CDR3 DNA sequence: TGTGCCAGCGGGTGGCGGGACCAGCCCCAGCATTTT.

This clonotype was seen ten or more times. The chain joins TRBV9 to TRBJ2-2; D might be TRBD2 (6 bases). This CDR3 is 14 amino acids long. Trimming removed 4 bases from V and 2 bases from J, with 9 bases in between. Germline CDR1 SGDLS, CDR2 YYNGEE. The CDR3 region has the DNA TGTGCCAGCAGCCGAGGGACTAACACCGGGGAGCTGTTTTTT. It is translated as CASSRGTNTGELFF.

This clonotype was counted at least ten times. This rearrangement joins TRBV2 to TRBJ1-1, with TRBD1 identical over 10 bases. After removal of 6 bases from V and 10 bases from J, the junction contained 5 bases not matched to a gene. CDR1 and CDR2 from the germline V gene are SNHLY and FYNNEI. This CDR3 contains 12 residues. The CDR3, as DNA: TGTGCCAGCAGCCCAGGACAGGGGGTAGCTTTCTTT. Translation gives CASSPGQGVAFF.

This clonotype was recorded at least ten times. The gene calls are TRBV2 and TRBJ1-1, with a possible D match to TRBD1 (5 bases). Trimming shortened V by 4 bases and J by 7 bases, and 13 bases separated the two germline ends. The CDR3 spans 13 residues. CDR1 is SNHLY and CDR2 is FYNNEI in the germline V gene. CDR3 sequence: CASSAQGLSEAFF. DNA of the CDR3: TGTGCCAGCAGTGCTCAGGGTTTGAGTGAAGCTTTCTTT. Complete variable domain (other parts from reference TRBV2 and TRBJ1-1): EPEVTQTPSHQVTQMGQEVILRCVPISNHLYFYWYRQILGQKVEFLVSFYNNEISEKSEIFDDQFSVERPDGSNFTLKIRSTKLEDSAMYFCASSAQGLSEAFFGQGTRLTVV.

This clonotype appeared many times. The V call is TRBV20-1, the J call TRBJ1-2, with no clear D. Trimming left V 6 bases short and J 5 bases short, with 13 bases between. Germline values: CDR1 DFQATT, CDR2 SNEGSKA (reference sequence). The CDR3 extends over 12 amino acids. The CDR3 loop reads CSAGSSLYGYTF. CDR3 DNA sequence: TGCAGTGCGGGCAGTTCCCTATATGGCTACACCTTC.

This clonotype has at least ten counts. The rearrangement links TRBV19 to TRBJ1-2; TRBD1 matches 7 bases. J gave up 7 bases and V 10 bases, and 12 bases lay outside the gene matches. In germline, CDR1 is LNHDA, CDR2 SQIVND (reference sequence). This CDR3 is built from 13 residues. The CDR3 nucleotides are TGTGCCACTAACAGGGGTCCATCTCGTGGCTACACCTTC. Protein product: CATNRGPSRGYTF.

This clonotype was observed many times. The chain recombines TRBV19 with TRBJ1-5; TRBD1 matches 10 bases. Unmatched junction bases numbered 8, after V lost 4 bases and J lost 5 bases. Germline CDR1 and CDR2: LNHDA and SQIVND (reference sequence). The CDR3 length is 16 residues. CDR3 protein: CASSSGTGVGYQPQHF. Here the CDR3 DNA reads TGTGCCAGTAGTAGCGGGACAGGGGTCGGTTATCAGCCCCAGCATTTT.

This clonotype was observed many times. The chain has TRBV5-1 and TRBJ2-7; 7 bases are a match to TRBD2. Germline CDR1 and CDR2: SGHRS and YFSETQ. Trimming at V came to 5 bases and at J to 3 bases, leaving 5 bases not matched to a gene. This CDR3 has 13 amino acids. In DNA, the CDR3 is TGCGCCAGCAGTCGGTTAGCGGGCTACGAGCAGTACTTC. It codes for CASSRLAGYEQYF.

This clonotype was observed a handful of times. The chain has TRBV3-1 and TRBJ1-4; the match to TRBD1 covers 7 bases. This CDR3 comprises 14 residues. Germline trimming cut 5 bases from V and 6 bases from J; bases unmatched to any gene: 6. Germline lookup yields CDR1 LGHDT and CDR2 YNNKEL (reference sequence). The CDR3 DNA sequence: TGTGCCAGCAGCGCCACAGGGGCTCATGAAAAACTGTTTTTT. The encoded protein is CASSATGAHEKLFF.

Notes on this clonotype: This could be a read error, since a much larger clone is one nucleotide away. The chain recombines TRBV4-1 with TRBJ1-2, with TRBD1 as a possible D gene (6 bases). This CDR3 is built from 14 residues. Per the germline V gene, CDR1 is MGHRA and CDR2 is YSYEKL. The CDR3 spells CASSQDRGPYGCTF. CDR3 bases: TGCGCCAGCAGCCAAGACAGGGGTCCGTATGGCTGCACCTTC.

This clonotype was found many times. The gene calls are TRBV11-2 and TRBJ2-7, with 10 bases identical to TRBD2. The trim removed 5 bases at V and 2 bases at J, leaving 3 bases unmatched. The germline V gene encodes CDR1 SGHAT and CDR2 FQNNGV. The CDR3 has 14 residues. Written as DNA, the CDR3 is TGTGCCAGCAGCGTAAGCGGGGGGGCCTACGAGCAGTACTTC. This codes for CASSVSGGAYEQYF.

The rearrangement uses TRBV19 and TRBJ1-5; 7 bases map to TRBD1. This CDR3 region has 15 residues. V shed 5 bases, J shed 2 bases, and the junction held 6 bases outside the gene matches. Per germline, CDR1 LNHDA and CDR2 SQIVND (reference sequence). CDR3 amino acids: CASSPLGQGNQPQHF. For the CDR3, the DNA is TGTGCCAGTAGTCCTTTAGGACAGGGCAATCAGCCCCAGCATTTT.

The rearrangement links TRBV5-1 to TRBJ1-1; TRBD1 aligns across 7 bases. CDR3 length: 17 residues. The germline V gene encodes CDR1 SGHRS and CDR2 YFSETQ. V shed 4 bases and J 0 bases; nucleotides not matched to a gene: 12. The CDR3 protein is CASSQGSHGTVNTEAFF. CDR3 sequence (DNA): TGCGCCAGCAGCCAAGGATCACATGGGACAGTGAACACTGAAGCTTTCTTT.

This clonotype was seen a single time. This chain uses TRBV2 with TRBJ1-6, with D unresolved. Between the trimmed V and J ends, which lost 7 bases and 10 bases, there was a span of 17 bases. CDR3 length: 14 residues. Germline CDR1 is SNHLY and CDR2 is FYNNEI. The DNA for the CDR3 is TGTGCCAGCACCGGACCCGCCAGGACGTCACCCCTCCACTTT. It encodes CASTGPARTSPLHF.

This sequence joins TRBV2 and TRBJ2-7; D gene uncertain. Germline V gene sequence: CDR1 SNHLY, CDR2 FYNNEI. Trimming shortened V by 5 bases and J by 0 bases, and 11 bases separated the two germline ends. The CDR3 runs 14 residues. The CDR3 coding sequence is TGTGCCAGCAGTCTAAGATACTACTCCTACGAGCAGTACTTC. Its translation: CASSLRYYSYEQYF.

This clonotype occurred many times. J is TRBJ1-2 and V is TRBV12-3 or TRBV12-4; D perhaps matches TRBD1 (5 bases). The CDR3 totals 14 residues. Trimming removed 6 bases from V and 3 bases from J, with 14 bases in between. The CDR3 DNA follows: TGTGCCAGCAGCCCACAGGACGCAGACTATGGCTACACCTTC. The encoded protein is CASSPQDADYGYTF.

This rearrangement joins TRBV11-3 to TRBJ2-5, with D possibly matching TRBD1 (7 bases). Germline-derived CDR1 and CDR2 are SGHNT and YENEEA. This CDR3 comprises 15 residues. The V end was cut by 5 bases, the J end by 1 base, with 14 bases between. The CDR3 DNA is TGTGCCAGCAGCCCAGGGGGGCAGGCCCAAGAGACCCAGTACTTC. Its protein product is CASSPGGQAQETQYF.

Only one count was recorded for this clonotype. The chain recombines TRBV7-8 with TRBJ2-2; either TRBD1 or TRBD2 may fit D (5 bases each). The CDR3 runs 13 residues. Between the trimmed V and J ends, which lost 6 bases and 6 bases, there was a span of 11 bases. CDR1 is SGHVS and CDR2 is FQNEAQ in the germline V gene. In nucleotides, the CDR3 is TGTGCCAGCAGTGGGTTGGGGGCCGGGGAGCTGTTTTTT. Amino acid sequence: CASSGLGAGELFF.

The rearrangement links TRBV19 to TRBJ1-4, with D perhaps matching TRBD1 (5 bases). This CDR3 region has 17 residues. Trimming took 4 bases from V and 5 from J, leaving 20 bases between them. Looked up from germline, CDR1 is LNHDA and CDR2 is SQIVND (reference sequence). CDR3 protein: CASSTMRGGGLNEKLFF. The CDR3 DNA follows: TGTGCCAGTAGTACTATGAGGGGAGGAGGGCTAAATGAAAAACTGTTTTTT.

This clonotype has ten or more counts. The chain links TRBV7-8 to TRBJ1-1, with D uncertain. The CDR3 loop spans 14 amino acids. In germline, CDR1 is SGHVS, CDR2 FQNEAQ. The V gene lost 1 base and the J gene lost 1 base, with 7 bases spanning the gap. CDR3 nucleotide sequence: TGTGCCAGCAGCTTAGGACGCCAGAACACTGAAGCTTTCTTT. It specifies CASSLGRQNTEAFF.

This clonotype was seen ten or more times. CDR3 amino acids: CASSEVRGSNQPQHF. The CDR3 nucleotides read TGTGCCAGCAGTGAGGTGCGAGGGTCCAATCAGCCCCAGCATTTT. The chain is built from TRBV2 and TRBJ1-5; D is uncertain. CDR3 length: 15 residues. Germline-derived CDR1 and CDR2 are SNHLY and FYNNEI. With 3 bases removed from V and 3 bases from J, the gap between germline ends came to 12 bases.

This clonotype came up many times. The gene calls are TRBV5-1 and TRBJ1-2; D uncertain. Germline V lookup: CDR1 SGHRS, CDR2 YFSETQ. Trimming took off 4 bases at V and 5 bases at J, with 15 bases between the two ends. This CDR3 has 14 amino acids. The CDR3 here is CASSPNLEGYGYTF. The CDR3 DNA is TGCGCCAGCAGCCCGAACCTAGAAGGGTATGGCTACACCTTC.

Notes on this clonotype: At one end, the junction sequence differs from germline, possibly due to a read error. Here the CDR3 DNA reads TGTGACAGCAGTAGGGCCATCGGCGGGGTGGATGGCTACACCTTC. Its translation is CDSSRAIGGVDGYTF. This chain connects TRBV25-1 to TRBJ1-2; unclear D gene. Germline V CDR1 and CDR2: MGHDK, SYGVNS. The CDR3 loop spans 15 amino acids.